These T cell receptor beta chains were read from a single sample in a study of T cell repertoires in cytomegalovirus infection. Their antigens are not known. One entry per CDR3 protein, called by TCRdb with MiXCR from the reads. The table lists about 830,000 distinct CDR3 sequences, 30% to 35% of them singletons. This material consisted of cultured CD8+ T cells from PBMCs, taken from culture after CMV antigen stimulation. Receptor source: a human donor in good health (CMV status not recorded). Some clones in this sample may be carry-over from other donors' samples. The CDR3 runs from the conserved cysteine through the conserved F or W. The D gene is left open where the match is weak. Expanded clones get a size class; other rows say once, few or many, or leave the size out.

abundance: few; j_gene: TRBJ1-2; d_gene: NA; v_gene: TRBV7-9; CDR3nt: TGTGCCAGCAGCTTAGGGTCCTTAAGAGCGGACTATGGCTACACCTTC; CDR3aa: CASSLGSLRADYGYTF
abundance: few; j_gene: TRBJ2-5; d_gene: NA; v_gene: TRBV10-3; CDR3nt: TGTGCCATCAGCTTGGTTGGGGAGACCCAGTACTTC; CDR3aa: CAISLVGETQYF
abundance: NA; j_gene: TRBJ2-2; d_gene: NA; v_gene: TRBV7-6; CDR3nt: TGTGCCAGCAGGGACCGCCGTTTGGGGACCGGGGAGCTGTTTTTT; CDR3aa: CASRDRRLGTGELFF
abundance: few; j_gene: TRBJ2-1; d_gene: NA; v_gene: TRBV19; CDR3nt: TGTGCCAGTAGTATCCTCGGACAGAAATACAATGAGCAGTTCTTC; CDR3aa: CASSILGQKYNEQFF
abundance: NA; j_gene: TRBJ2-2; d_gene: NA; v_gene: TRBV12-3/TRBV12-4; CDR3nt: TGTGCCAGCGGTCCAGAGAACACCGGGGAGCTGTTTTTT; CDR3aa: CASGPENTGELFF
abundance: few; j_gene: TRBJ2-2; d_gene: NA; v_gene: TRBV4-1; CDR3nt: TGCGCCAGCAGCCCCCGGGAGGGGGCCTACACCGGGGAGCTGTTTTTT; CDR3aa: CASSPREGAYTGELFF
abundance: NA; j_gene: TRBJ1-1; d_gene: NA; v_gene: TRBV6-1; CDR3nt: TGTGCCAGCAGTTTGACCAGGGGCACTGAAGCTTTCTTT; CDR3aa: CASSLTRGTEAFF
abundance: many; j_gene: TRBJ1-1; d_gene: TRBD1; v_gene: TRBV7-6; CDR3nt: TGTGCCAGCAGCGACCACAGGGGAATGAACACTGAAGCTTTCTTT; CDR3aa: CASSDHRGMNTEAFF
abundance: few; j_gene: TRBJ1-2; d_gene: NA; v_gene: TRBV15; CDR3nt: TGTGCCACCAGCAGAGATCGGGTCGGGCGGGGTGGCTACACCTTC; CDR3aa: CATSRDRVGRGGYTF
abundance: NA; j_gene: TRBJ2-7; d_gene: NA; v_gene: TRBV12-3/TRBV12-4; CDR3nt: TGTGCCAGCAGTTTAGCGCTAACGTCTGGGGGTTACGAGCAGTACTTC; CDR3aa: CASSLALTSGGYEQYF
abundance: few; j_gene: TRBJ1-4; d_gene: NA; v_gene: TRBV6-6; CDR3nt: TGTGCCAGCAGTTACTCAACAGGTCCCACTAATGAAAAACTGTTTTTT; CDR3aa: CASSYSTGPTNEKLFF
abundance: once; j_gene: TRBJ2-3; d_gene: NA; v_gene: TRBV27; CDR3nt: TGTGCCAGCAGCCACAGGGCCGGTTTCACAGATACGCAGTGTTTT; CDR3aa: CASSHRAGFTDTQCF
abundance: NA; j_gene: TRBJ1-1; d_gene: NA; v_gene: TRBV28; CDR3nt: TGTGCCAGCAGGGACTCATCCGTCACTGAAGCTTTCTTT; CDR3aa: CASRDSSVTEAFF
abundance: few; j_gene: TRBJ1-5; d_gene: NA; v_gene: TRBV19; CDR3nt: TGTGCCAGTAGTATGGTCCAGGGGTACCAGCCCCAGCATTTT; CDR3aa: CASSMVQGYQPQHF
abundance: once; j_gene: TRBJ1-4; d_gene: NA; v_gene: TRBV7-9; CDR3nt: TGTGCCAGCAGCTTTCCGTCCACTAATGAAAAACTGTTTTTT; CDR3aa: CASSFPSTNEKLFF
abundance: NA; j_gene: TRBJ1-2; d_gene: TRBD1; v_gene: TRBV25-1; CDR3nt: TGTGCCAGCAGTGACTGGGACAGGGGCTATGGCTACACCTTC; CDR3aa: CASSDWDRGYGYTF
abundance: few; j_gene: TRBJ1-2; d_gene: NA; v_gene: TRBV7-9; CDR3nt: TGTGCCAGCAGCTCACTATCAATAAACTATGGCTACACCTTC; CDR3aa: CASSSLSINYGYTF
abundance: NA; j_gene: TRBJ1-4; d_gene: TRBD1; v_gene: TRBV6-1; CDR3nt: TGTGCCAGCAGTGACAGGGGGAAAGGGGGTGAAAAACTGTTTTTT; CDR3aa: CASSDRGKGGEKLFF
abundance: NA; j_gene: TRBJ2-2; d_gene: NA; v_gene: TRBV29-1; CDR3nt: TGCAGCGTTGAAAGCTGGGCCCGAGGTACCGGGGAGCTGTTTTTT; CDR3aa: CSVESWARGTGELFF
abundance: NA; j_gene: TRBJ2-7; d_gene: NA; v_gene: TRBV13; CDR3nt: TGTGCCAGCAGCTTACGTGCAGCTAGCTCCTACGAGCAGTACTTC; CDR3aa: CASSLRAASSYEQYF
abundance: few; j_gene: TRBJ2-2; d_gene: NA; v_gene: TRBV12-3/TRBV12-4; CDR3nt: TGTGCCAGCAGTCCTCCGGGACATCGCACCGGGGAGCTGTTTTTT; CDR3aa: CASSPPGHRTGELFF
abundance: many; j_gene: TRBJ1-2; d_gene: TRBD1; v_gene: TRBV7-8; CDR3nt: TGTGCCAGCAGCCCCGCCGGGACAGGGGGCGATGGCTACACCTTC; CDR3aa: CASSPAGTGGDGYTF
abundance: few; j_gene: TRBJ2-1; d_gene: TRBD2; v_gene: TRBV11-2; CDR3nt: TGTGCCAGCAGCCCCCCGGGGGGGGTTGAGCAGTTCTTC; CDR3aa: CASSPPGGVEQFF